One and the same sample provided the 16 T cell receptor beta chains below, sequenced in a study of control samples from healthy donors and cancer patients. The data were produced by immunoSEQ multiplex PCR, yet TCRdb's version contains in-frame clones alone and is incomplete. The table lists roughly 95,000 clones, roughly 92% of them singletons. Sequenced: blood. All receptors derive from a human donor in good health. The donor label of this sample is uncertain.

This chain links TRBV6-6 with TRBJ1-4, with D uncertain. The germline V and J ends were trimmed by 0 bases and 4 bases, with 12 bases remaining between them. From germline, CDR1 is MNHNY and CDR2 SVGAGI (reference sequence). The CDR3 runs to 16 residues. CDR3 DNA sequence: TGTGCCAGCAGTTACTCCGTACCGGAGGGTAATGAAAAACTGTTTTTT. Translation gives CASSYSVPEGNEKLFF.

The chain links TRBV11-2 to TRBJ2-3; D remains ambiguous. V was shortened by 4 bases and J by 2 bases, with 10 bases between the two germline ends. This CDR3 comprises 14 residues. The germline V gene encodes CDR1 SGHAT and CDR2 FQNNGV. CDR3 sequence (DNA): TGTGCCAGCAGCTCACAACTCGTCACAGATACGCAGTATTTT. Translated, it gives CASSSQLVTDTQYF. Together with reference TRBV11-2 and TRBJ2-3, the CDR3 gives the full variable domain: EAGVAQSPRYKIIEKRQSVAFWCNPISGHATLYWYQQILGQGPKLLIQFQNNGVVDDSQLPKDRFSAERLKGVDSTLKIQPAKLEDSAVYLCASSSQLVTDTQYFGPGTRLTVL.

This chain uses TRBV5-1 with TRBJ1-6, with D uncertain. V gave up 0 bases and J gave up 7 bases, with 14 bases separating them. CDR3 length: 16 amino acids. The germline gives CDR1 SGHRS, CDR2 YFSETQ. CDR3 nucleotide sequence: TGCGCCAGCAGCTTGGCCGGTGGCCAGGTAAATTCACCCCTCCACTTT. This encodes CASSLAGGQVNSPLHF. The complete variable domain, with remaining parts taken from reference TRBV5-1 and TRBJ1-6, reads KAGVTQTPRYLIKTRGQQVTLSCSPISGHRSVSWYQQTPGQGLQFLFEYFSETQRNKGNFPGRFSGRQFSNSRSEMNVSTLELGDSALYLCASSLAGGQVNSPLHFGNGTRLTVT.

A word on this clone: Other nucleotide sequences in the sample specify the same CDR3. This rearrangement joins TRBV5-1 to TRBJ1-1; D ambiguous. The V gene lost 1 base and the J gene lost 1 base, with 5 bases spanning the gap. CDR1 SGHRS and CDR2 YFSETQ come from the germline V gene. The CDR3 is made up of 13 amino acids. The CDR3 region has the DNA TGCGCCAGCAGCTTGACGGGGAACACTGAAGCTTTCTTT. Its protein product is CASSLTGNTEAFF.

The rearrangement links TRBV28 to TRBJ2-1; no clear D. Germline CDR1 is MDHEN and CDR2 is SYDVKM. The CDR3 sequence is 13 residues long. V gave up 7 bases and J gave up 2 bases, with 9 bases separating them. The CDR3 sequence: CASNGPAYNEQFF. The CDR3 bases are TGTGCCAGCAATGGACCTGCCTACAATGAGCAGTTCTTC.

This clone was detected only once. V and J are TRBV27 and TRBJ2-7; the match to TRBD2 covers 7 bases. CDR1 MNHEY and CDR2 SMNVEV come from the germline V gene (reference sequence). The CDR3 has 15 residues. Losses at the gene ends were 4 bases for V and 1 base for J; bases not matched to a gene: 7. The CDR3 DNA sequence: TGTGCCAGCAGTTCCCGGGGGGAAGCGTCCTACGAGCAGTACGTC. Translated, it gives CASSSRGEASYEQYV.

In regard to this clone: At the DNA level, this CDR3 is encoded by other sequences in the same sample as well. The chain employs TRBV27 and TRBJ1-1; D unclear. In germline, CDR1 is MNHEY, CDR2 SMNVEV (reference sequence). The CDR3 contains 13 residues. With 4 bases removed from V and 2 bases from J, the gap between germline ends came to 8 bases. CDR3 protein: CASSSSLNTEAFF. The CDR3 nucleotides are TGTGCCAGCAGTTCAAGCCTAAACACTGAAGCTTTCTTT.

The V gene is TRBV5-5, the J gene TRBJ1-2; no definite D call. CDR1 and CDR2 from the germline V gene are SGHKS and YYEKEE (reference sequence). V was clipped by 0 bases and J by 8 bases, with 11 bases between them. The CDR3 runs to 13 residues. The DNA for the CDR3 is TGTGCCAGCAGCTTGGGACACTCCCAGGGCTACACCTTC. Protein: CASSLGHSQGYTF.

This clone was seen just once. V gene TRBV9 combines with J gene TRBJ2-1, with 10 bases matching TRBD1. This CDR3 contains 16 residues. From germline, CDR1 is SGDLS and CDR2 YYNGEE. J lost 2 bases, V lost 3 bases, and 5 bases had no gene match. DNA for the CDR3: TGTGCCAGCAGCGAACAGGACAGGGGGACCTACAATGAGCAGTTCTTC. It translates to CASSEQDRGTYNEQFF.

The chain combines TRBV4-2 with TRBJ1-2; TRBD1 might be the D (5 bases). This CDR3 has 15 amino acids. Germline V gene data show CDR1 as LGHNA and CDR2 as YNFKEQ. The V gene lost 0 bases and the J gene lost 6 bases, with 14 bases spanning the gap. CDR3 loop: CASSQEVRGGDGYTF. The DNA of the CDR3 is TGTGCCAGCAGCCAAGAAGTGAGGGGAGGGGATGGCTACACCTTC.

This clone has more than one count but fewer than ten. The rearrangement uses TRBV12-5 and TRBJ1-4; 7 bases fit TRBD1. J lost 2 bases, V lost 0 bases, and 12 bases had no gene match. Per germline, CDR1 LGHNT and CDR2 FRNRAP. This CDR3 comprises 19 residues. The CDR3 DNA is TGTGCTAGTGGTTTGGTAGCCGGACAGGACTTCAGGACTAATGAAAAACTGTTTTTT. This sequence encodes CASGLVAGQDFRTNEKLFF.

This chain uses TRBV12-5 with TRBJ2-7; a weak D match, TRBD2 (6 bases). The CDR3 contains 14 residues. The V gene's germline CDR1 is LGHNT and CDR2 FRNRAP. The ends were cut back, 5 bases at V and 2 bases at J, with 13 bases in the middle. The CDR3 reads CASGPTGGAYEQYF. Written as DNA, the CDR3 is TGTGCTAGTGGTCCAACAGGAGGGGCCTACGAGCAGTACTTC.

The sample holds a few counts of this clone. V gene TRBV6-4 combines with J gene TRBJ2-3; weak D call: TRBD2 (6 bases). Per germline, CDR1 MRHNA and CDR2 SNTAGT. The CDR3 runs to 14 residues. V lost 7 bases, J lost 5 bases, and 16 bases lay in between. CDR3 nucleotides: TGTGCCAGCAAAGGCGGGGAGATAGGAGATACGCAGTATTTT. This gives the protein CASKGGEIGDTQYF.

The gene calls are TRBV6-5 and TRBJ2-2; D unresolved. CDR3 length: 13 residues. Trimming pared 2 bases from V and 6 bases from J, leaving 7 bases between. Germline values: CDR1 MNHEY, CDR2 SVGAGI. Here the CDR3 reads CASSYLGPGELFF. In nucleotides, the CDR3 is TGTGCCAGCAGTTACCTCGGTCCCGGGGAGCTGTTTTTT.

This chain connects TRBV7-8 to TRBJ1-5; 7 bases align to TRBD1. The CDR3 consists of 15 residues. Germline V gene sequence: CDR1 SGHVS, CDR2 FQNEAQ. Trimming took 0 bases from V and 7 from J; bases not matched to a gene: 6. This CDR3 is CASSLAGGERQPQHF. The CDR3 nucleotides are TGTGCCAGCAGCTTAGCAGGGGGCGAGAGGCAGCCCCAGCATTTT.

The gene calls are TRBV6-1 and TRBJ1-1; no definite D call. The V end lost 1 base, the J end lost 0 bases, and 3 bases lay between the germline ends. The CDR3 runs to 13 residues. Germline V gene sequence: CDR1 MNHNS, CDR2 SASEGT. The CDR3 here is CASSEGMNTEAFF. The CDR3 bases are TGTGCCAGCAGTGAAGGAATGAACACTGAAGCTTTCTTT.